These 27 T cell receptor beta chains share one sample of origin, sequenced in a study of blood T cell repertoires in COVID-19. Repertoires were generated with immunoSEQ multiplex PCR, while TCRdb's copy carries only in-frame clones and drops some. The sample records roughly 130,000 clones, roughly 84% being singletons. Sequenced input: PBMCs or T cells enriched from blood (not recorded which). Source of these receptors: a middle-aged man with acute COVID-19.

This clone has more than one count but fewer than ten. The chain uses TRBV18 and TRBJ1-1; weak D call: TRBD1 (6 bases). The germline V gene encodes CDR1 KGHSH and CDR2 LQKENI. The CDR3 is made up of 14 amino acids. V lost 2 bases and J 7 bases, leaving 14 bases between the germline ends. CDR3 bases: TGTGCCAGCTCACCAGGGGGCTACTTTAATGAAGCTTTCTTT. This gives the protein CASSPGGYFNEAFF.

The V call is TRBV9, the J call TRBJ2-1; 7 bases align to TRBD2. Losses at the gene ends were 0 bases for V and 7 bases for J; bases not matched to a gene: 7. The CDR3 consists of 15 residues. CDR1 and CDR2 (germline): SGDLS, YYNGEE. The CDR3 reads CASSVGSSGKNEQFF. Written as DNA, the CDR3 is TGTGCCAGCAGCGTAGGGTCTAGCGGAAAGAATGAGCAGTTCTTC.

The CDR3 loop reads CASSTFTGLALTDTQYF. Written as DNA, the CDR3 is TGTGCCAGCAGCACATTTACAGGACTAGCTCTCACAGATACGCAGTATTTT. The genes are TRBV6-2 or TRBV6-3 and TRBJ2-3; the match to TRBD2 covers 8 bases. Germline assignment: CDR1 MNHEY and CDR2 SVGEGT. After removal of 6 bases from V and 2 bases from J, the junction contained 13 bases not matched to a gene. The CDR3 has 17 residues.

The chain joins TRBV4-2 to TRBJ1-2, with TRBD1 identical over 7 bases. V lost 0 bases to trimming and J lost 8 bases; unmatched junction nucleotides: 18. Germline V gives CDR1 LGHNA, CDR2 YNFKEQ. The length of the CDR3 is 18 residues. The CDR3 region has the DNA TGTGCCAGCAGCCAAGAATCGTACAGGGGACAGAATTATGAAGGCTACACCTTC. As protein: CASSQESYRGQNYEGYTF.

The chain links TRBV19 to TRBJ2-7; 16 bases align to TRBD2. V lost 6 bases and J lost 3; bases outside the gene matches: 8. CDR3 length equals 17 residues. Germline values: CDR1 LNHDA, CDR2 SQIVND (reference sequence). The CDR3 DNA sequence: TGTGCCAGTAGATCCTCGGGACTAGCGGGAGGGCGCTACGAGCAGTACTTC. This codes for CASRSSGLAGGRYEQYF.

The chain joins TRBV4-1 to TRBJ1-2, with 7 bases identical to TRBD1. Germline CDR1 reads MGHRA; CDR2 reads YSYEKL. V dropped 0 bases and J dropped 0; count of bases not matched to a gene: 4. The CDR3 is 16 residues long. CDR3 bases: TGCGCCAGCAGCCAAGATCGAGGACAGGCTAACTATGGCTACACCTTC. This translates into CASSQDRGQANYGYTF.

V usage is TRBV2 and J usage is TRBJ1-1; possibly TRBD1 for D (5 bases). Looked up from germline, CDR1 is SNHLY and CDR2 is FYNNEI. The CDR3 length is 12 residues. The germline V and J ends were trimmed by 7 bases and 3 bases, with 9 bases remaining between them. CDR3 loop: CASMEGYTEAFF. The CDR3, as DNA: TGTGCCAGCATGGAGGGGTACACTGAAGCTTTCTTT.

This chain uses TRBV5-1 with TRBJ2-1; maybe TRBD1 (6 bases). The CDR3 is 16 amino acids. V was cut by 0 bases and J by 0 bases, with 10 bases left in between. Germline CDR1 is SGHRS and CDR2 is YFSETQ. CDR3 DNA sequence: TGCGCCAGCAGCTTGGGTGGGACACCCTCCTACAATGAGCAGTTCTTC. Protein product: CASSLGGTPSYNEQFF.

The chain recombines TRBV28 with TRBJ2-7; 9 bases align to TRBD1. The germline V gene has CDR1 MDHEN and CDR2 SYDVKM. The CDR3 is 16 residues long. With 2 bases clipped from V and 5 bases from J, the junction kept 10 bases outside the gene matches. In DNA, the CDR3 is TGTGCCAGCAGTTTAGGTGTGGGACAGGGAATGAACGAGCAGTACTTC. Translation: CASSLGVGQGMNEQYF.

The genes are TRBV24-1 and TRBJ2-1; 12 positions agree with TRBD1. Germline V CDR1 and CDR2: KGHDR, SFDVKD. V shed 4 bases, J shed 5 bases, and the junction held 2 bases outside the gene matches. The CDR3 is 15 residues long. The CDR3 here is CATSEGQGANNEQFF. CDR3 sequence (DNA): TGTGCCACCAGTGAGGGACAGGGGGCCAACAATGAGCAGTTCTTC.

This chain uses TRBV6-2 or TRBV6-3 with TRBJ1-5, with D hard to call. There are 14 residues in the CDR3. Per germline, CDR1 MNHEY and CDR2 SVGEGT. The V end lost 6 bases, the J end lost 0 bases, and 9 bases lay between the germline ends. The CDR3 sequence is CASSDKYSNQPQHF. The CDR3 nucleotides read TGTGCCAGCAGCGACAAATATAGCAATCAGCCCCAGCATTTT.

As DNA, the CDR3 is TGTGCCAGCAGGTTATGGGGACAAACGAACACTGAAGCTTTCTTT. This encodes CASRLWGQTNTEAFF. The gene calls are TRBV11-2 and TRBJ1-1; D possibly corresponds to TRBD1 (6 bases). CDR1 and CDR2 from the germline V gene are SGHAT and FQNNGV. The CDR3 is 15 residues long. V shed 6 bases and J shed 1 base, with 15 bases lying between them.

This clone turned up a few times. V and J are TRBV5-1 and TRBJ1-6; D might be TRBD1 (5 bases). V lost 0 bases and J lost 7, with 11 bases in between. Germline CDR1 SGHRS, CDR2 YFSETQ. The CDR3 extends over 15 amino acids. CDR3 coding DNA: TGCGCCAGCAGCTTGGAAAACAGACAGAATTCACCCCTCCACTTT. It encodes CASSLENRQNSPLHF.

The rearrangement links TRBV19 to TRBJ2-5, with 7 bases identical to TRBD1. CDR1 and CDR2 (germline): LNHDA, SQIVND (reference sequence). The trim removed 4 bases at V and 0 bases at J, leaving 5 bases unmatched. This CDR3 contains 15 residues. CDR3 bases: TGTGCCAGTAGTACCCGGACAGGCAACCAAGAGACCCAGTACTTC. Residues: CASSTRTGNQETQYF.

V gene TRBV6-7 combines with J gene TRBJ1-3; no clear D. TRBV6-7 is an ORF, and what it does is uncertain. This CDR3 is built from 17 residues. The V gene lost 6 bases and the J gene lost 0 bases, with 18 bases spanning the gap. CDR3 amino acids: CASRPCRQAYSGNTIYF. The DNA for the CDR3 is TGTGCCAGCAGGCCCTGCAGGCAAGCCTACTCTGGAAACACCATATATTTT.

This clone has a handful of counts. J is TRBJ1-1 and V is TRBV28, with D unclear. The germline CDR1 and CDR2 sequences are MDHEN and SYDVKM. Trimming shortened V by 5 bases and J by 1 base, and 11 bases separated the two germline ends. The CDR3 extends over 14 amino acids. For the CDR3, the DNA is TGTGCCAGCAGTCTCGGAGTAGGGAACACTGAAGCTTTCTTT. The encoded protein is CASSLGVGNTEAFF.

J is TRBJ1-2 and V is TRBV10-3; D not certain. Deletions cut 4 bases from V and 9 bases from J, with 15 bases between. Germline V CDR1 and CDR2: ENHRY, SYGVKD. The CDR3 runs 13 residues. CDR3 amino acids: CAISAGDWRSYTF. The CDR3 coding sequence is TGTGCCATCAGTGCCGGGGATTGGCGGAGCTACACCTTC.

The chain uses TRBV11-2 and TRBJ2-1; 8 bases are a match to TRBD2. V gave up 4 bases and J gave up 7 bases; unmatched junction bases: 6. The CDR3 extends over 14 amino acids. Per germline, CDR1 SGHAT and CDR2 FQNNGV. CDR3 DNA sequence: TGTGCCAGCAGCTCACGGGAGGGAAAAAATGAGCAGTTCTTC. Encoded protein: CASSSREGKNEQFF.

This sequence joins TRBV9 and TRBJ2-3; 8 nucleotides agree with TRBD2. Germline V gene data show CDR1 as SGDLS and CDR2 as YYNGEE. The V segment lost 5 bases and the J segment 3 bases; nucleotides outside the gene matches: 8. CDR3 size: 15 residues. CDR3 sequence: CASSRAGVVTDTQYF. DNA of the CDR3: TGTGCCAGCAGTAGAGCGGGAGTCGTTACAGATACGCAGTATTTT.

This chain connects TRBV24-1 to TRBJ2-1; D is perhaps TRBD2 (5 bases). CDR3 length: 16 amino acids. Germline CDR1 reads KGHDR; CDR2 reads SFDVKD. V lost 4 bases to trimming and J lost 0 bases, with 12 bases between them. CDR3 DNA sequence: TGTGCCACCAGTGACCGAGCGGAAAACTCCTACAATGAGCAGTTCTTC. The encoded protein is CATSDRAENSYNEQFF.

The J gene is TRBJ1-2, the V gene TRBV3-1 (or the pseudogene TRBV3-2); D might be TRBD1 (6 bases). CDR1 and CDR2 (germline): LGHDT, YNNKEL (reference sequence). V was shortened by 4 bases and J by 4 bases, with 16 bases between the two germline ends. This CDR3 has 15 residues. Written as DNA, the CDR3 is TGTGCCAGCAGCCCGAATTATAGGACAGTCTATGGCTACACCTTC. It translates to CASSPNYRTVYGYTF.

V is TRBV5-1 and J is TRBJ2-1; 10 bases match TRBD2. V was pared by 0 bases and J by 8 bases, with 2 bases of the junction left unmatched. The CDR3 extends over 14 amino acids. Germline lookup yields CDR1 SGHRS and CDR2 YFSETQ. The CDR3 nucleotides are TGCGCCAGCAGCTTGGAAAGCGGGAGGGATGAGCAGTTCTTC. This sequence encodes CASSLESGRDEQFF.

The chain couples TRBV5-6 to TRBJ2-2, with 9 nucleotides matching TRBD1. The ends lost 4 bases at V and 3 bases at J; junction bases unmatched: 7. Per germline, CDR1 SGHDT and CDR2 YYEEEE. The CDR3 consists of 16 residues. Written as DNA, the CDR3 is TGTGCCAGCAGCCCCGGGACAGGGTGGTACACCGGGGAGCTGTTTTTT. This codes for CASSPGTGWYTGELFF.

V and J are TRBV19 and TRBJ2-6; D is ambiguous. CDR1 LNHDA and CDR2 SQIVND come from the germline V gene (reference sequence). The CDR3 sequence is 14 residues long. V lost 3 bases to trimming and J lost 0 bases, with 3 bases between them. The DNA of the CDR3 is TGTGCCAGTAGTATGAGCTCTGGGGCCAACGTCCTGACTTTC. This encodes CASSMSSGANVLTF.

The rearrangement links TRBV19 to TRBJ2-1; D may be TRBD2 (7 bases). V dropped 4 bases and J dropped 12 bases, with 19 bases sitting between them. Germline V CDR1 and CDR2: LNHDA, SQIVND (reference sequence). This CDR3 is 14 amino acids long. CDR3 coding DNA: TGTGCCAGTAGTAACGGCCTAGGGGGGGCTCGGCAGTTCTTC. As protein: CASSNGLGGARQFF.

This clone was observed a few times. The chain combines TRBV27 with TRBJ2-7; D may be TRBD2 (5 bases). Trimming pared 2 bases from V and 3 bases from J, leaving 8 bases between. Germline CDR1 MNHEY, CDR2 SMNVEV (reference sequence). The CDR3 runs 13 residues. CDR3 residues: CASSLNGGYEQYF. CDR3 in DNA: TGTGCCAGCAGTTTAAATGGAGGCTACGAGCAGTACTTC.

The chain carries TRBV6-5 and TRBJ1-1; 8 bases map to TRBD1. This CDR3 is 14 amino acids long. Unmatched junction bases numbered 7, after V lost 5 bases and J lost 5 bases. Germline lookup yields CDR1 MNHEY and CDR2 SVGAGI. CDR3 residues: CASSPQGVWTEAFF. In nucleotides, the CDR3 is TGTGCCAGCAGTCCACAGGGGGTTTGGACTGAAGCTTTCTTT.